Following are 14 T cell receptor beta chains from one sample sequenced in a study of shared clonotypes between healthy human individuals. Profiling relied on immunoSEQ multiplex PCR, and the TCRdb table lists in-frame clones only, not all of them. The table includes about 1.1 million clones, around 78% detected once. Sequencing used memory CD4+ T cells from PBMCs. Regarding subset: CD45RA-negative fraction. All receptors derive from a man younger than 35 in good health. Some clones in this sample may be carry-over from other donors' samples.

This rearrangement joins TRBV28 to TRBJ2-7; weak D call: TRBD2 (6 bases). V lost 6 bases, J lost 3 bases, and 27 bases lay in between. The CDR3 covers 18 residues. CDR1 and CDR2 from the germline V gene are MDHEN and SYDVKM. The CDR3 loop reads CASRPPRGYQLKDYEQYF. CDR3 nucleotide sequence: TGTGCCAGCAGGCCCCCTCGGGGGTACCAACTCAAAGACTACGAGCAGTACTTC.

The chain couples TRBV28 to TRBJ2-7; tentative D call: TRBD1 (6 bases). The V gene lost 5 bases and the J gene lost 2 bases, with 19 bases spanning the gap. There are 16 residues in the CDR3. The germline V gene encodes CDR1 MDHEN and CDR2 SYDVKM. CDR3 residues: CASSTQGPTTAYEQYF. In DNA, the CDR3 is TGTGCCAGCAGTACACAGGGCCCTACGACAGCCTACGAGCAGTACTTC.

J is TRBJ2-3 and V is TRBV4-1; 9 bases align to TRBD2. V dropped 4 bases and J dropped 5; count of bases not matched to a gene: 10. Per germline, CDR1 MGHRA and CDR2 YSYEKL. The CDR3 is 16 amino acids. CDR3 in amino acids: CASSRQLAGAVDTQYF. CDR3 nucleotide sequence: TGCGCCAGCAGCCGCCAATTAGCGGGAGCAGTAGATACGCAGTATTTT.

This clone has only a few counts. This chain joins TRBV29-1 and TRBJ2-5, with 7 bases aligning to TRBD1. This CDR3 contains 15 residues. Trimming took 2 bases from V and 1 from J; bases not matched to a gene: 7. Germline V gives CDR1 SQVTM, CDR2 ANQGSEA. In DNA, the CDR3 is TGCAGCGTTGAACGTCCCGGGACAGCCCAAGAGACCCAGTACTTC. It encodes CSVERPGTAQETQYF.

The chain recombines TRBV7-9 with TRBJ1-4, with D tentatively TRBD1 (6 bases). The V end was cut by 5 bases, the J end by 0 bases, with 13 bases between. CDR3 length: 16 amino acids. Germline CDR1 reads SEHNR; CDR2 reads FQNEAQ (reference sequence). The CDR3 loop is CASSPGTSATNEKLFF. CDR3 in DNA: TGTGCCAGCAGCCCCGGGACATCCGCAACTAATGAAAAACTGTTTTTT.

This chain uses TRBV28 with TRBJ2-7; TRBD2 is a possible D gene (7 bases). The germline CDR1 and CDR2 sequences are MDHEN and SYDVKM. The V gene lost 3 bases and the J gene lost 4 bases, with 19 bases spanning the gap. This CDR3 spans 16 amino acids. CDR3 amino acids: CASSLWSGTFPYEQYF. CDR3 nucleotides: TGTGCCAGCAGTTTGTGGAGCGGGACATTCCCATACGAGCAGTACTTC.

V and J are TRBV18 and TRBJ2-7, with 8 nucleotides matching TRBD1. V shed 3 bases and J 7 bases; nucleotides not matched to a gene: 11. CDR1 is KGHSH and CDR2 is LQKENI in the germline V gene. This CDR3 comprises 15 residues. The CDR3 DNA sequence: TGTGCCAGCTCACCTCCAACAGGGGGTTTGAGAGAGCAGTACTTC. Protein product: CASSPPTGGLREQYF.

This rearrangement joins TRBV5-1 to TRBJ2-1, with D possibly being TRBD1 (6 bases). Germline CDR1 SGHRS, CDR2 YFSETQ. This CDR3 has 15 amino acids. Between the trimmed V and J ends, which lost 4 bases and 9 bases, there was a span of 20 bases. The CDR3 protein is CASSPQPRTAREQFF. The CDR3 DNA reads TGCGCCAGCAGCCCTCAGCCGCGGACAGCTCGTGAGCAGTTCTTC.

This clone came up once. V is TRBV29-1 and J is TRBJ2-3, with D hard to call. The CDR3 has 14 amino acids. V was trimmed by 4 bases and J by 0 bases, leaving 11 bases between them. Per the germline V gene, CDR1 is SQVTM and CDR2 is ANQGSEA. CDR3 protein: CSVGMGTSTDTQYF. The CDR3 nucleotides are TGCAGCGTTGGAATGGGTACTAGCACAGATACGCAGTATTTT.

The chain uses TRBV19 and TRBJ2-7; a weak D match, TRBD2 (6 bases). This CDR3 spans 13 amino acids. Germline-derived CDR1 and CDR2 are LNHDA and SQIVND (reference sequence). V was shortened by 11 bases and J by 3 bases, with 17 bases between the two germline ends. The CDR3 is CASGPAGSYEQYF. The CDR3 DNA follows: TGTGCCTCTGGGCCAGCGGGCAGCTACGAGCAGTACTTC.

The chain uses TRBV18 and TRBJ2-7; D tentatively fits TRBD1 or TRBD2 (6 bases each). Trimming removed 2 bases at V and 3 bases at J, with 11 bases between. The CDR3 runs to 14 residues. Germline V lookup: CDR1 KGHSH, CDR2 LQKENI. CDR3: CASSPFGGNYEQYF. The DNA of the CDR3 is TGTGCCAGCTCACCATTCGGGGGCAACTACGAGCAGTACTTC.

A note on this clone: Other DNA sequences within the sample encode an identical CDR3. This rearrangement joins TRBV30 to TRBJ2-3; D is undetermined. This CDR3 has 11 amino acids. V was shortened by 0 bases and J by 6 bases, with 4 bases between the two germline ends. CDR1 is GTSNPN and CDR2 is SVGIG in the germline V gene (reference sequence). CDR3 sequence: CAWSVGDTQYF. CDR3 coding DNA: TGTGCCTGGAGTGTCGGGGATACGCAGTATTTT. Full variable domain (rest looked up from reference TRBV30 and TRBJ2-3): SQTIHQWPATLVQPVGSPLSLECTVEGTSNPNLYWYRQAAGRGLQLLFYSVGIGQISSEVPQNLSASRPQDRQFILSSKKLLLSDSGFYLCAWSVGDTQYFGPGTRLTVL.

This clone is a singleton in its sample. The same CDR3 is also encoded by other DNA sequences in this sample. The genes are TRBV27 and TRBJ1-5, with D perhaps TRBD1 (5 bases). Trimming left V 3 bases short and J 7 bases short, with 13 bases between. There are 14 residues in the CDR3. The germline CDR1 and CDR2 sequences are MNHEY and SMNVEV (reference sequence). Here the CDR3 DNA reads TGTGCCAGCAGTTTTCGGGGGAAGGGCCAGCCCCAGCATTTT. Residues: CASSFRGKGQPQHF.

V and J are TRBV6-1 and TRBJ1-4; D uncertain. The CDR3 is 14 amino acids. The V end lost 4 bases, the J end lost 5 bases, and 11 bases lay between the germline ends. Germline V CDR1 and CDR2: MNHNS, SASEGT. The CDR3 nucleotides read TGTGCCAGCAGTGTCGGATTGGGGAATGAAAAACTGTTTTTT. Its protein is CASSVGLGNEKLFF.